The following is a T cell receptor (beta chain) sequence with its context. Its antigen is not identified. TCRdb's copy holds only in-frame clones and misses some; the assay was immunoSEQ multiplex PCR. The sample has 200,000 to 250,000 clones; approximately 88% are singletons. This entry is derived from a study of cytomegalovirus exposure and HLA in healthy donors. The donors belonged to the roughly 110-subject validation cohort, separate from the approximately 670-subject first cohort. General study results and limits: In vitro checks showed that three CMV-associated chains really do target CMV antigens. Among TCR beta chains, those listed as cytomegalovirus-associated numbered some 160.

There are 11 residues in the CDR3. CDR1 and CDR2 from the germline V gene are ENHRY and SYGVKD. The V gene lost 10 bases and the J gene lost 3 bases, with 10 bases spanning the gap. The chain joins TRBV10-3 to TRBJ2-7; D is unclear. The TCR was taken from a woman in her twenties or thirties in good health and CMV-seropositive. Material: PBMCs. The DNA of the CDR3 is TGTGCCAGCACTGTGGGCTACGAGCAGTACTTC. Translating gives CASTVGYEQYF.